Included here is one T cell receptor (beta chain) sequence, with context. What it binds is unknown. These data come from a study of T cells expressing NK-cell markers. About the study: Source material for TCR beta repertoires consisted of sorted CD3+CD56+NKG2C+, CD3+CD56+NKG2C- and CD3+CD56-NKG2C+ T cells. Eight donors were sequenced, seven testing HCMV-seropositive and one testing seronegative. Overall study findings and caveats: Expanded NKG2C+ T cell clones were not confirmed as HCMV-specific.

Following a re-call of the 5' RACE reads, TCRdb has one entry per CDR3 protein and lacks DNA. The sample includes approximately 550,000 distinct CDR3 sequences. This clonotype was sampled from a man between 18 and 29 years old in good health. The sample was blood T cells: a sorted CD56 or NKG2C T cell subset, CD4+ or CD8+ T cells, or bulk PBMC T cells (not recorded which).

This CDR3 is CASSGFLSSYNEQFF. The chain employs TRBV10-1 and TRBJ2-1. The CDR3 spans 15 residues. Germline V gene data show CDR1 as WNHNN and CDR2 as SYGVQD (reference sequence).